This TCR beta chain was sequenced in a study of T-cell memory formation after mild COVID-19. Study overall: Clustering of TCRs was largely donor specific.

Notes on the study in general: Contracting CD4+ clones lay largely in CM and EM, with CD8+ ones residing in EMRA.

TCRdb redid the calling of the 5' RACE reads with MiXCR, one entry per CDR3 protein. The sample yields hundreds of thousands of distinct CDR3 sequences, about 20% seen once. From germline, CDR1 is LGHDT and CDR2 YNNKEL (reference sequence). V lost 4 bases and J 2 bases, leaving 12 bases between the germline ends. This CDR3 region has 14 residues. On this clonotype itself: The antigen remains unidentified.

Source material: PBMCs or a T cell subset sorted from them (not recorded which). The TCR was taken from an adult woman who had mild COVID-19 (a few samples of this study predate the infection). Cell type and time point are not known. V usage is TRBV3-1 and J usage is TRBJ2-7; D is unclear. CDR3 bases: TGTGCCAGCAGCCGAACAGCTTCTCCCTACGAGCAGTACTTC. Its translation: CASSRTASPYEQYF.